What follows are 9 T cell receptor beta chains derived from one specimen sequenced in a study of cytomegalovirus exposure and HLA in healthy donors. Amplification used 60 Vbeta primers and 13 Jbeta primers. Measured with immunoSEQ multiplex PCR; TCRdb has only the in-frame clones, and not every one. This repertoire shows some 150,000 clones, around 73% found once; its top ten account for approximately 1.5%. The specimen was PBMCs. These receptors came from a male donor in good health and CMV-seronegative.

J is TRBJ1-1 and V is TRBV9; D might be TRBD1 (6 bases). There are 15 residues in the CDR3. The germline V gene has CDR1 SGDLS and CDR2 YYNGEE. The V end lost 0 bases, the J end lost 1 base, and 10 bases lay between the germline ends. CDR3 region: CASSVVGGGNTEAFF. The CDR3 coding sequence is TGTGCCAGCAGCGTAGTAGGGGGGGGGAACACTGAAGCTTTCTTT.

This clone was observed a few times. The gene calls are TRBV28 and TRBJ2-1; 11 bases fit TRBD2. With 7 bases clipped from V and 9 bases from J, the junction kept 8 bases outside the gene matches. This CDR3 has 14 residues. CDR1 is MDHEN, CDR2 SYDVKM, per germline. The CDR3 protein is CASTTSGSRGEQFF. Written as DNA, the CDR3 is TGTGCCAGCACCACTAGCGGGAGTCGGGGTGAGCAGTTCTTC.

A single count supports this clone. V usage is TRBV14 and J usage is TRBJ1-1; D uncertain. Per germline, CDR1 SGHDN and CDR2 FVKESK. This CDR3 comprises 14 residues. The ends were cut back, 1 base at V and 3 bases at J, with 9 bases in the middle. CDR3 sequence reads: CASSQGQVHTEAFF. CDR3 sequence (DNA): TGTGCCAGCAGCCAAGGGCAGGTCCACACTGAAGCTTTCTTT.

The rearrangement joins TRBV6-1 to TRBJ2-2; a possible D gene is TRBD2 (5 bases). Trimming pared 4 bases from V and 6 bases from J, leaving 12 bases between. Germline CDR1 and CDR2: MNHNS and SASEGT. The CDR3 runs 14 residues. In DNA form, the CDR3 reads TGTGCCAGCAGTGGCGGGCCTAACCCCGGGGAGCTGTTTTTT. This gives the protein CASSGGPNPGELFF.

CDR3 residues: CASSSLAGGTSTDTQYF. CDR3 bases: TGTGCCAGCTCATCACTAGCGGGAGGGACTAGCACAGATACGCAGTATTTT. The chain has TRBV18 and TRBJ2-3; 13 positions agree with TRBD2. From germline, CDR1 is KGHSH and CDR2 LQKENI. V lost 5 bases and J lost 0; bases outside the gene matches: 5. The CDR3 length is 17 residues.

As concerns this clone: One end of the junction fails to match germline, which may point to a read error. J is TRBJ2-2 and V is TRBV7-7, with D maybe TRBD2 (5 bases). CDR1 and CDR2 (germline): SSHAT, FNYEAQ (reference sequence). The length of the CDR3 is 14 residues. The CDR3 here is CASSLATNTGELFF. The CDR3 region has the DNA TGTGCTAGCAGCCTAGCCACGAACACCGGGGAGCTGTTTTTT.

The chain couples TRBV10-3 to TRBJ2-7; 7 nucleotides align to TRBD1. The V and J ends lost 3 bases and 2 bases, in that order; junction bases with no gene match: 7. The CDR3 has 15 residues. Germline V CDR1 and CDR2: ENHRY, SYGVKD. The CDR3: CAISEPGTVPYEQYF. CDR3 bases: TGTGCCATCAGTGAACCCGGGACAGTGCCCTACGAGCAGTACTTC.

V usage is TRBV7-9 and J usage is TRBJ2-7; TRBD1 matches 7 bases. CDR3 length: 14 amino acids. Looked up from germline, CDR1 is SEHNR and CDR2 is FQNEAQ (reference sequence). Germline trimming cut 4 bases from V and 2 bases from J; bases unmatched to any gene: 5. For the CDR3, the DNA is TGTGCCAGCAGCTGGCCGGGACAGACCTACGAGCAGTACTTC. Its protein is CASSWPGQTYEQYF.

This clone has more than one count but fewer than ten. DNA for the CDR3: TGTGCCATCAGCCCGGGACAGGGCTACACCTTC. Its translation is CAISPGQGYTF. J is TRBJ1-2 and V is TRBV10-3; 7 bases match TRBD1. From germline, CDR1 is ENHRY and CDR2 SYGVKD. The trim removed 6 bases at V and 8 bases at J, leaving 3 bases unmatched. This CDR3 has 11 amino acids.